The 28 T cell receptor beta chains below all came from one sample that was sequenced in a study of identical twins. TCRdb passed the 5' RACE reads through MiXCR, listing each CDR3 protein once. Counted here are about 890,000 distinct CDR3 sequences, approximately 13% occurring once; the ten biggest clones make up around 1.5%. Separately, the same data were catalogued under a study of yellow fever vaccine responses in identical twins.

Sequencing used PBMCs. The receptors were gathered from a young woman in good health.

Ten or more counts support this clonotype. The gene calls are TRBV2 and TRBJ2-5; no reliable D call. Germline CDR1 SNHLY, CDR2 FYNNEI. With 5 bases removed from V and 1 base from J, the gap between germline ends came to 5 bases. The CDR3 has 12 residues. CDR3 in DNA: TGTGCCAGCAGTTCCGCCCAAGAGACCCAGTACTTC. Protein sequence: CASSSAQETQYF.

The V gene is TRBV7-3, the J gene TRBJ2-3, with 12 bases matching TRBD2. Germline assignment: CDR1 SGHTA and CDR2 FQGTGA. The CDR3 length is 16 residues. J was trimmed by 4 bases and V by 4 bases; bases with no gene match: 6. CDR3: CASSSGLAGRADTQYF. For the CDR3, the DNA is TGTGCCAGCAGCTCCGGACTAGCGGGACGGGCAGATACGCAGTATTTT.

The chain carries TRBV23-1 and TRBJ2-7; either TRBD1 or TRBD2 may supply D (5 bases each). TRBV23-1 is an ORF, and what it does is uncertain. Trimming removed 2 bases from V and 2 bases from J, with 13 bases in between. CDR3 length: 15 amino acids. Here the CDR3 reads CASSQQGREPYEQYF. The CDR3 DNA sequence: TGCGCCAGCAGTCAACAGGGTAGGGAGCCCTACGAGCAGTACTTC.

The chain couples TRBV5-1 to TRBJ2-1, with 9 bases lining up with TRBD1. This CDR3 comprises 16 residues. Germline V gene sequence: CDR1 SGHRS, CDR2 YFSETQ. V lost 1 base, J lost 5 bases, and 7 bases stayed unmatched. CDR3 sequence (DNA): TGCGCCAGCAGCTTGCGGGGACAGGGAACTGACAATGAGCAGTTCTTC. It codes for CASSLRGQGTDNEQFF.

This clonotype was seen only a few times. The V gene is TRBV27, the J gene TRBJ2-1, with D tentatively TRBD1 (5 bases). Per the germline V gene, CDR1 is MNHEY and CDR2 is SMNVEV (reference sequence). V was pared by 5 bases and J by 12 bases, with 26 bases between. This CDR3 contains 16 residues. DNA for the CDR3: TGTGCCAGCAGTACGTCCTTAGGGATGGGGCAACAATGGCAGTTCTTC. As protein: CASSTSLGMGQQWQFF.

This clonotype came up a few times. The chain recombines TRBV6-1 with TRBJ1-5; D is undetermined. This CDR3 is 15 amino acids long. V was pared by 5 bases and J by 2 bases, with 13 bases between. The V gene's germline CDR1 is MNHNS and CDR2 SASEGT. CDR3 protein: CASSITAGGNQPQHF. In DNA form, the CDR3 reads TGTGCCAGCAGTATTACGGCAGGCGGCAATCAGCCCCAGCATTTT.

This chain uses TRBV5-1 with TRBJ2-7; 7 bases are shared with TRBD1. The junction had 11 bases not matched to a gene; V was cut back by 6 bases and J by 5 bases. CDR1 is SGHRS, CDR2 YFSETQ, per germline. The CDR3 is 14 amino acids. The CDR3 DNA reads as TGCGCCAGCACGAATTTAGGGACAGCCGACGAGCAGTACTTC. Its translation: CASTNLGTADEQYF.

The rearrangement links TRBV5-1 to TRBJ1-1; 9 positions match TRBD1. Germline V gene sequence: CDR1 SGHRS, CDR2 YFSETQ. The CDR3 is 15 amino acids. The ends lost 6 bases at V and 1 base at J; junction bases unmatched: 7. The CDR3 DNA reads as TGCGCCAGCACCCGGGACAGGGCGCGGAACACTGAAGCTTTCTTT. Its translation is CASTRDRARNTEAFF.

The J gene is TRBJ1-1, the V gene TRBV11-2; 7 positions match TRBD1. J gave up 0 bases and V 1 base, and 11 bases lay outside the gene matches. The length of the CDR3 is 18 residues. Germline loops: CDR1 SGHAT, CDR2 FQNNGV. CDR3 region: CASSLAGTAPRMNTEAFF. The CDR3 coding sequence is TGTGCCAGCAGCTTAGCCGGGACAGCTCCTCGCATGAACACTGAAGCTTTCTTT.

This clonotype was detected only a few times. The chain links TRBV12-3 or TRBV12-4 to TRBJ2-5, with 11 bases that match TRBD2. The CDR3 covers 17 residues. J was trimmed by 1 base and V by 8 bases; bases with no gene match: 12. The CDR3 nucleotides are TGTGCCAGCCGAGGGACTAGCGGATTCCGGACCCAAGAGACCCAGTACTTC. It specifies CASRGTSGFRTQETQYF.

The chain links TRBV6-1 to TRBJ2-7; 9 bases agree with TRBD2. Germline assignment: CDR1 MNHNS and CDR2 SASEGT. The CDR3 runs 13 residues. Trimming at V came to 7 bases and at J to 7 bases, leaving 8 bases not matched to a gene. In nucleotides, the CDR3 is TGTGCCAGCAAAAGAAGTGGACTAGCGGAGCAGTACGTC. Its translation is CASKRSGLAEQYV.

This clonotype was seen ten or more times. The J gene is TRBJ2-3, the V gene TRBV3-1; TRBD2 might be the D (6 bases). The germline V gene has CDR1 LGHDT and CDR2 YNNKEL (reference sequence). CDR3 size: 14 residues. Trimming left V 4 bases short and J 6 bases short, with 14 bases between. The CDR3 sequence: CASSRRRRADTQYF. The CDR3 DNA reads TGTGCCAGCAGCCGTAGAAGGAGGGCCGATACGCAGTATTTT.

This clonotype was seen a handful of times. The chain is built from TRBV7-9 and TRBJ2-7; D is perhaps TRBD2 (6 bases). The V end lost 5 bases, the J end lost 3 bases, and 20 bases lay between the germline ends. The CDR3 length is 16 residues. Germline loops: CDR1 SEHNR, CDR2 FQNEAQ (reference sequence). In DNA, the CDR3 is TGTGCCAGCAGCCCCTCACGGGCGGGAACCTTCTACGAGCAGTACTTC. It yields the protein CASSPSRAGTFYEQYF. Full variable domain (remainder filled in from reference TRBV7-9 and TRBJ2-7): DTGVSQNPRHKITKRGQNVTFRCDPISEHNRLYWYRQTLGQGPEFLTYFQNEAQLEKSRLLSDRFSAERPKGSFSTLEIQRTEQGDSAMYLCASSPSRAGTFYEQYFGPGTRLTVT.

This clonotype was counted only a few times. This CDR3 is CASNRQANTEAFF. Written as DNA, the CDR3 is TGCGCCAGCAACAGACAGGCGAACACTGAAGCTTTCTTT. The chain carries TRBV10-2 and TRBJ1-1, with a possible D match to TRBD1 (6 bases). The germline CDR1 and CDR2 sequences are WSHSY and SAAADI. V was cut by 7 bases and J by 1 base, with 10 bases left in between. CDR3 length equals 13 residues.

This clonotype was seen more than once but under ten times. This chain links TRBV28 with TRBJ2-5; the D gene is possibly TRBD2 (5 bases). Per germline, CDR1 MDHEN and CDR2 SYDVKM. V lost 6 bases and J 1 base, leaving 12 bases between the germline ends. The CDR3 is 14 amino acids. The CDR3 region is CASRALAIQETQYF. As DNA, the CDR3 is TGTGCCAGCAGGGCTCTAGCAATCCAAGAGACCCAGTACTTC.

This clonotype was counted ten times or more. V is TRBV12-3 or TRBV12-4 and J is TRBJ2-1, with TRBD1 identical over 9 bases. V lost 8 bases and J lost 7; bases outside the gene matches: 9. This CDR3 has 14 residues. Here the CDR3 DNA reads TGTGCCAGCCGCTGGGGGACAGGGCCTAATGAGCAGTTCTTC. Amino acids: CASRWGTGPNEQFF.

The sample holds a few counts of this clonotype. The CDR3: CASTLTGQDQPQHF. The CDR3 DNA sequence: TGTGCCAGCACCTTGACAGGTCAGGATCAGCCCCAGCATTTT. The chain employs TRBV12-3 or TRBV12-4 and TRBJ1-5; tentative D call: TRBD1 (6 bases). Trimming stripped 7 bases from V and 5 bases from J, with 15 bases between. The CDR3 is 14 residues long.

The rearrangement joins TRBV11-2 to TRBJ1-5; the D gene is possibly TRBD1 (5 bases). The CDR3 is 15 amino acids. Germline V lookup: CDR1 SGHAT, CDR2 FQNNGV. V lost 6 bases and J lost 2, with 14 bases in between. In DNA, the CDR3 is TGTGCCAGCAGTCCCTTCCTGGGGGGCAATCAGCCCCAGCATTTT. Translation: CASSPFLGGNQPQHF.

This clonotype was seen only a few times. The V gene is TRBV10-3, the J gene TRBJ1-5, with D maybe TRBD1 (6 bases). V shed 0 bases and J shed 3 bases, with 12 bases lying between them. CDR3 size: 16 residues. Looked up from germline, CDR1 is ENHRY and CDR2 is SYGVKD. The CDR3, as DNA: TGTGCCATCAGTGAGTCGACTCTGGGGGCCAATCAGCCCCAGCATTTT. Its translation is CAISESTLGANQPQHF.

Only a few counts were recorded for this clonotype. CDR3: CASSLAMTGKEGYTF. CDR3 bases: TGTGCCAGCAGCCTTGCTATGACAGGGAAAGAAGGCTACACCTTC. This chain links TRBV28 with TRBJ1-2; 7 bases line up with TRBD1. Losses at the gene ends were 6 bases for V and 8 bases for J; bases not matched to a gene: 15. Looked up from germline, CDR1 is MDHEN and CDR2 is SYDVKM. CDR3 length equals 15 residues.

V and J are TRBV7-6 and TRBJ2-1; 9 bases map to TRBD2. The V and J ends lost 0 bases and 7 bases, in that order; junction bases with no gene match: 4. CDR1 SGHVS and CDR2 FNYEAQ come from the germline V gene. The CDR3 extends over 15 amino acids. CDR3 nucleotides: TGTGCCAGCAGCTTAGCCGGGACTAGCACAAATGAGCAGTTCTTC. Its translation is CASSLAGTSTNEQFF.

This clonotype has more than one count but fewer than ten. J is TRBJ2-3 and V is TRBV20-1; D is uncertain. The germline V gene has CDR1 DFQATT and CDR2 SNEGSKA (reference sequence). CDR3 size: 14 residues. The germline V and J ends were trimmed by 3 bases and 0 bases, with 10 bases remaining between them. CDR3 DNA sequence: TGCAGTGCTAGTTCTGGGGTCAGCACAGATACGCAGTATTTT. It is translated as CSASSGVSTDTQYF.

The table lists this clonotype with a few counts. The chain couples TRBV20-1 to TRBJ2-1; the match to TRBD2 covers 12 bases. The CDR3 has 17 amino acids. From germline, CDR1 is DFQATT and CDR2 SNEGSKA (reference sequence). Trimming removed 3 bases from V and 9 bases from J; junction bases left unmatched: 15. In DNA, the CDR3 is TGCAGTGCTAGGAGGGGTCTGAGACTAGCGGGAGAACGTGAGCAGTTCTTC. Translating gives CSARRGLRLAGEREQFF.

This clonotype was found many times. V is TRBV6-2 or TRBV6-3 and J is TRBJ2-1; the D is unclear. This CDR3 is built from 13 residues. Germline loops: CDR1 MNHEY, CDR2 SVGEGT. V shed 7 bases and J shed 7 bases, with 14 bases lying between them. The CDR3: CASNPVQRNEQFF. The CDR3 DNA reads TGTGCCAGCAATCCGGTCCAACGAAATGAGCAGTTCTTC.

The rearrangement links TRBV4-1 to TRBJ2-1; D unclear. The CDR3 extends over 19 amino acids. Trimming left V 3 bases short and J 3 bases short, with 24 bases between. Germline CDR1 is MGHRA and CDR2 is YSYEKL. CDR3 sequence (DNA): TGCGCCAGCAGCCACCCACCAAATCCACCAACTGCGATCTACAATGAGCAGTTCTTC. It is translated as CASSHPPNPPTAIYNEQFF.

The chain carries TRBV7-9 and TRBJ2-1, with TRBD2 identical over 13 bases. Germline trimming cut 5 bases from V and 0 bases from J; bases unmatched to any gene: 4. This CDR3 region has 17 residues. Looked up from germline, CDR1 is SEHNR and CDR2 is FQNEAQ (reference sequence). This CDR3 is CASSKGLAGSSYNEQFF. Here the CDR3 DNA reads TGTGCCAGCAGCAAGGGACTAGCGGGGAGCTCCTACAATGAGCAGTTCTTC. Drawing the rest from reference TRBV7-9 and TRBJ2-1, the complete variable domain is DTGVSQNPRHKITKRGQNVTFRCDPISEHNRLYWYRQTLGQGPEFLTYFQNEAQLEKSRLLSDRFSAERPKGSFSTLEIQRTEQGDSAMYLCASSKGLAGSSYNEQFFGPGTRLTVL.

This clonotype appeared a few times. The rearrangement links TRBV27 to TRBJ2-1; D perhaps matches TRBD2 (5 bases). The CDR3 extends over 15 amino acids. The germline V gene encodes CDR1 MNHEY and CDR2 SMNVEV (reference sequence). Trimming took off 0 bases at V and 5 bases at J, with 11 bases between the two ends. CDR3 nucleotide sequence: TGTGCCAGCAGTTTATCGGAGGCTAGCCACAATGAGCAGTTCTTC. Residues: CASSLSEASHNEQFF.

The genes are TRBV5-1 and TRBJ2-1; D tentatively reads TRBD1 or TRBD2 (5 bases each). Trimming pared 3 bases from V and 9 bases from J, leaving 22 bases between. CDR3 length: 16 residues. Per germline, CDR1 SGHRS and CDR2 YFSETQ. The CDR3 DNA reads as TGCGCCAGCAGCTCCGCGACCTTGACCGGGGCGGTTGAGCAGTTCTTC. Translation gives CASSSATLTGAVEQFF.